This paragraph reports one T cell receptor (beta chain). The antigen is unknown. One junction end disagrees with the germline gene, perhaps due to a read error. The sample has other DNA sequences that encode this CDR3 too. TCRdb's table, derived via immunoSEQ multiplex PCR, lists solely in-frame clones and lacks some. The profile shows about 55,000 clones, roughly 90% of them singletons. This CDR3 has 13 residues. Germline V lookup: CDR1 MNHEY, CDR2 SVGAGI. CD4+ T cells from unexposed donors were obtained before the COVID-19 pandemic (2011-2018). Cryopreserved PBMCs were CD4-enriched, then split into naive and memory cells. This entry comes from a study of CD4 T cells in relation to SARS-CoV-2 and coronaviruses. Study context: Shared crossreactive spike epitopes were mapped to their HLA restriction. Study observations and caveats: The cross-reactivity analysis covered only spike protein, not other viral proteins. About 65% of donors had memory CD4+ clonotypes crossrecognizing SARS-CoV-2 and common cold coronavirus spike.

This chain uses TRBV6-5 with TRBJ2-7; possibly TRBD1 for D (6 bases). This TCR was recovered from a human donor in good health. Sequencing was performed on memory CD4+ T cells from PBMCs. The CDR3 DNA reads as TGTGCCAGCAAAAGGACAGATACCTACGAGCAGTACTTT. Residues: CASKRTDTYEQYF.